What follows are 28 T cell receptor beta chains derived from one specimen sequenced in a study of blood T cell repertoires in COVID-19. The method was immunoSEQ multiplex PCR; TCRdb's version includes in-frame clones alone and lacks a portion of them. Of roughly 32,000 clones in the sample, around 88% are singletons; the top ten hold approximately 24%. Sequencing was performed on peripheral blood. The receptors derive from a human donor in a cohort sampled during active COVID-19.

The CDR3, as DNA: TGCGCCAGCAGCTTGGAAGGAGAAAGGAGGGAAAAACTGTTTTTT. This translates into CASSLEGERREKLFF. This chain links TRBV5-1 with TRBJ1-4, with unresolved D. Trimming stripped 0 bases from V and 8 bases from J, with 14 bases between. The CDR3 length is 15 residues. CDR1 is SGHRS, CDR2 YFSETQ, per germline.

The V gene is TRBV11-3, the J gene TRBJ2-1, with 9 bases fitting TRBD1. The CDR3 consists of 15 residues. The germline V gene has CDR1 SGHNT and CDR2 YENEEA. V lost 3 bases, J lost 3 bases, and 3 bases stayed unmatched. The CDR3 sequence: CASSLEDRGYNEQFF. The CDR3 DNA reads as TGTGCCAGCAGCTTGGAGGACAGGGGCTACAATGAGCAGTTCTTC.

The genes are TRBV5-1 and TRBJ2-7, with TRBD1 identical over 8 bases. The CDR3 has 19 amino acids. The germline gives CDR1 SGHRS, CDR2 YFSETQ. The V segment lost 1 base and the J segment 0 bases; nucleotides outside the gene matches: 15. The CDR3 region is CASSLSFGTGLKVSYEQYF. The CDR3 DNA reads as TGCGCCAGCAGCTTGTCGTTCGGGACAGGACTCAAAGTCTCCTACGAGCAGTACTTC. The variable domain in full, with the rest retrieved from reference TRBV5-1 and TRBJ2-7, is KAGVTQTPRYLIKTRGQQVTLSCSPISGHRSVSWYQQTPGQGLQFLFEYFSETQRNKGNFPGRFSGRQFSNSRSEMNVSTLELGDSALYLCASSLSFGTGLKVSYEQYFGPGTRLTVT.

The chain employs TRBV10-3 and TRBJ2-3, with D perhaps matching TRBD2 (7 bases). The germline CDR1 and CDR2 sequences are ENHRY and SYGVKD. The CDR3 is 15 residues long. V lost 4 bases and J 2 bases, leaving 13 bases between the germline ends. CDR3 sequence reads: CAISVGGQYTDTQYF. The CDR3 DNA follows: TGTGCCATCAGTGTCGGGGGGCAATACACAGATACGCAGTATTTT.

The chain couples TRBV9 to TRBJ2-1; 11 bases align to TRBD2. This CDR3 is 15 amino acids long. Germline V CDR1 and CDR2: SGDLS, YYNGEE. The V gene end was trimmed by 4 bases and the J gene end by 6 bases; junction bases not matched to a gene: 6. In DNA, the CDR3 is TGTGCCAGCAGCTTTAGCGGGGGGGCATCCAATGAGCAGTTCTTC. This translates into CASSFSGGASNEQFF.

On this clone: Relative to the germline gene, one junction end is altered; a read error may explain this. V usage is TRBV7-7 and J usage is TRBJ2-5, with 11 nucleotides matching TRBD2. This CDR3 is 15 amino acids long. The germline CDR1 and CDR2 sequences are SSHAT and FNYEAQ (reference sequence). The CDR3 protein is CASSLDVATSGAQYF. CDR3 coding DNA: TGTGCTAGCAGCTTAGATGTCGCGACTAGCGGGGCCCAGTACTTC.

The V and J genes are TRBV12-5 and TRBJ2-2, with D possibly TRBD1 on 6 matching bases. This CDR3 is 16 amino acids long. V was shortened by 4 bases and J by 4 bases, with 16 bases between the two germline ends. CDR1 and CDR2 from the germline V gene are LGHNT and FRNRAP. CDR3 sequence (DNA): TGTGCTAGTGGTTCCCCCACAGGGCTGGCCACCGGGGAGCTGTTTTTT. This sequence encodes CASGSPTGLATGELFF.

The genes are TRBV10-3 and TRBJ1-1; the match to TRBD1 covers 8 bases. Germline V gene data show CDR1 as ENHRY and CDR2 as SYGVKD. The CDR3 length is 18 residues. Trimming removed 4 bases from V and 1 base from J; junction bases left unmatched: 14. CDR3 DNA sequence: TGTGCCATCAGTGGGTCTCCTTTTGGGACAGGCGGGAACACTGAAGCTTTCTTT. It translates to CAISGSPFGTGGNTEAFF.

This chain joins TRBV18 and TRBJ2-7; D uncertain. V lost 5 bases to trimming and J lost 6 bases, with 17 bases between them. This CDR3 is 14 amino acids long. The germline V gene has CDR1 KGHSH and CDR2 LQKENI. The chain's CDR3 is CASSEYMADSEQYF. The CDR3 DNA reads TGTGCCAGCTCAGAATATATGGCGGATAGCGAGCAGTACTTC.

The chain carries TRBV13 and TRBJ2-1; 8 bases line up with TRBD2. CDR3 size: 15 residues. Germline V gives CDR1 PRHDT, CDR2 FYEKMQ (reference sequence). The V gene end was trimmed by 1 base and the J gene end by 2 bases; junction bases not matched to a gene: 1. In DNA, the CDR3 is TGTGCCAGCAGCTTAGACGGGGGGGCCTACAATGAGCAGTTCTTC. It specifies CASSLDGGAYNEQFF.

This clone was counted once. The chain has TRBV7-3 and TRBJ2-3; 9 nucleotides align to TRBD2. V trimming: 5 bases; J trimming: 0 bases; junction bases outside the gene matches: 3. Germline CDR1 SGHTA, CDR2 FQGTGA. The CDR3 contains 15 residues. In DNA, the CDR3 is TGTGCCAGCAGCCTTAGCGGGGGCAGCACAGATACGCAGTATTTT. As protein: CASSLSGGSTDTQYF.

This chain links TRBV3-1 (or the pseudogene TRBV3-2) with TRBJ1-1; possible D gene TRBD1, 5 bases. The CDR3 totals 14 residues. Germline V lookup: CDR1 LGHDT, CDR2 YNNKEL (reference sequence). Trimming cost V 6 bases and J 4 bases, with 15 bases left between them. This CDR3 reads CASSLSGGGTEAFF. CDR3 DNA: TGTGCCAGCAGTCTTTCCGGGGGGGGCACTGAAGCTTTCTTT.

The CDR3 DNA reads as TGTGCCAGCAGCGTAGGGGACAGACAAACAGATACGCAGTATTTT. This gives the protein CASSVGDRQTDTQYF. This chain uses TRBV9 with TRBJ2-3; TRBD1 matches 7 bases. V dropped 0 bases and J dropped 3; count of bases not matched to a gene: 4. In germline, CDR1 is SGDLS, CDR2 YYNGEE. The length of the CDR3 is 15 residues.

The genes are TRBV4-1 and TRBJ1-2; D might be TRBD1 (6 bases). This CDR3 contains 15 residues. Looked up from germline, CDR1 is MGHRA and CDR2 is YSYEKL. Trimming shortened V by 3 bases and J by 7 bases, and 18 bases separated the two germline ends. In DNA, the CDR3 is TGCGCCAGCAGCCACGAGGGGACACGCGGTTCTGGCTACACCTTC. It translates to CASSHEGTRGSGYTF.

The chain is built from TRBV19 and TRBJ1-5, with a tentative D call TRBD1 (5 bases). This CDR3 contains 13 residues. CDR1 and CDR2 from the germline V gene are LNHDA and SQIVND (reference sequence). Trimming removed 7 bases at V and 7 bases at J, with 14 bases between. The CDR3 sequence: CASNRGLWQPQHF. DNA for the CDR3: TGTGCCAGTAATAGGGGTTTATGGCAGCCCCAGCATTTT.

This chain joins TRBV10-2 and TRBJ1-4; weak D call: TRBD1 (5 bases). The CDR3 is 18 residues long. Trimming stripped 3 bases from V and 8 bases from J, with 25 bases between. The germline CDR1 and CDR2 sequences are WSHSY and SAAADI. For the CDR3, the DNA is TGCGCCAGCAGTGATTTTCTTGAGACAGCCAGCCGACGGGAAAAACTGTTTTTT. It specifies CASSDFLETASRREKLFF.

This rearrangement joins TRBV7-2 to TRBJ2-3, with TRBD2 identical over 10 bases. Germline CDR1 SGHTA, CDR2 FQGNSA. Germline trimming cut 1 base from V and 1 base from J; bases unmatched to any gene: 2. The CDR3 sequence is 16 residues long. CDR3 DNA: TGTGCCAGCAGCTTAGGGCTAGCGGGGGGCACAGATACGCAGTATTTT. This translates into CASSLGLAGGTDTQYF. Full variable domain (missing parts from reference TRBV7-2 and TRBJ2-3): GAGVSQSPSNKVTEKGKDVELRCDPISGHTALYWYRQSLGQGLEFLIYFQGNSAPDKSGLPSDRFSAERTGGSVSTLTIQRTQQEDSAVYLCASSLGLAGGTDTQYFGPGTRLTVL.

The chain employs TRBV2 and TRBJ2-2; 9 bases are a match to TRBD2. Trimming cost V 7 bases and J 6 bases; bases outside gene matches: 3. Germline V gives CDR1 SNHLY, CDR2 FYNNEI. This CDR3 contains 13 residues. The CDR3 loop reads CASTGGGAGELFF. Written as DNA, the CDR3 is TGTGCCAGCACTGGCGGGGGGGCCGGGGAGCTGTTTTTT.

The chain recombines TRBV7-6 with TRBJ1-4; no clear D. The ends were cut back, 7 bases at V and 0 bases at J, with 21 bases in the middle. From germline, CDR1 is SGHVS and CDR2 FNYEAQ. The CDR3 runs to 18 residues. The CDR3 region has the DNA TGTGCCAGCACCTCGGGTAGTAGGAATGGTGCAACTAATGAAAAACTGTTTTTT. It encodes CASTSGSRNGATNEKLFF.

This sequence joins TRBV11-2 and TRBJ1-6; the D is unclear. Germline V CDR1 and CDR2: SGHAT, FQNNGV. V lost 0 bases to trimming and J lost 8 bases, with 8 bases between them. The CDR3 is 14 amino acids. Here the CDR3 DNA reads TGTGCCAGCAGCTTAGATGGGAGAGATTCACCCCTCCACTTT. It is translated as CASSLDGRDSPLHF.

J is TRBJ2-2 and V is TRBV7-3, with TRBD1 matching 7 bases. The CDR3 totals 14 residues. Germline-derived CDR1 and CDR2 are SGHTA and FQGTGA. After removal of 6 bases from V and 5 bases from J, the junction contained 6 bases not matched to a gene. The CDR3 sequence: CASRPTGVTGELFF. For the CDR3, the DNA is TGTGCCAGCAGACCAACAGGGGTTACCGGGGAGCTGTTTTTT.

V gene TRBV11-2 combines with J gene TRBJ1-2; a possible D gene is TRBD1 (6 bases). This CDR3 is built from 15 residues. V was shortened by 10 bases and J by 3 bases, with 21 bases between the two germline ends. The germline CDR1 and CDR2 sequences are SGHAT and FQNNGV. The CDR3 DNA reads as TGTGCCATCGAGGAGGCTAGGGGGAACTACTATGGCTACACCTTC. Translated, it gives CAIEEARGNYYGYTF.

Only a few counts were recorded for this clone. This chain connects TRBV4-1 to TRBJ2-2; 9 bases line up with TRBD2. J gave up 3 bases and V 0 bases, and 5 bases lay outside the gene matches. Germline CDR1 MGHRA, CDR2 YSYEKL. The CDR3 has 17 residues. CDR3 sequence: CASSQEVLAGYTGELFF. The CDR3 DNA reads TGCGCCAGCAGCCAAGAGGTCCTAGCGGGGTACACCGGGGAGCTGTTTTTT.

This rearrangement joins TRBV11-2 to TRBJ2-3; 8 bases are a match to TRBD2. The CDR3 sequence is 15 residues long. The V gene's germline CDR1 is SGHAT and CDR2 FQNNGV. V dropped 0 bases and J dropped 3; count of bases not matched to a gene: 2. For the CDR3, the DNA is TGTGCCAGCAGCTTAGATCAGCGGGGGACAGATACGCAGTATTTT. This codes for CASSLDQRGTDTQYF.

This chain connects TRBV5-8 to TRBJ1-2, with D possibly matching TRBD1 (5 bases). This CDR3 region has 15 residues. The V and J ends lost 2 bases and 6 bases respectively, with 17 bases between them. Per the germline V gene, CDR1 is SGHTS and CDR2 is YDEGEE. CDR3 nucleotides: TGTGCCAGCAGCTTTGTACGGGGGGAGGCTCATGGCTACACCTTC. This codes for CASSFVRGEAHGYTF.

The genes are TRBV29-1 and TRBJ1-2, with D perhaps TRBD1 (6 bases). V was pared by 4 bases and J by 7 bases, with 19 bases between. This CDR3 region has 14 residues. Germline V gene sequence: CDR1 SQVTM, CDR2 ANQGSEA. The CDR3 here is CSVVGQSNKGGYTF. For the CDR3, the DNA is TGCAGCGTTGTTGGACAGTCGAACAAGGGTGGCTACACCTTC. The full variable domain, completed using reference TRBV29-1 and TRBJ1-2, is SAVISQKPSRDICQRGTSLTIQCQVDSQVTMMFWYRQQPGQSLTLIATANQGSEATYESGFVIDKFPISRPNLTFSTLTVSNMSPEDSSIYLCSVVGQSNKGGYTFGSGTRLTVV.

The chain joins TRBV19 to TRBJ2-3; D might be TRBD1 (6 bases). The CDR3 spans 15 residues. From germline, CDR1 is LNHDA and CDR2 SQIVND (reference sequence). Between the trimmed V and J ends, which lost 4 bases and 6 bases, there was a span of 17 bases. For the CDR3, the DNA is TGTGCCAGTAGTACCGGGGCAGGGGCTGGGGATACGCAGTATTTT. It encodes CASSTGAGAGDTQYF.

The V and J genes are TRBV13 and TRBJ2-3, with 12 bases identical to TRBD2. Losses at the gene ends were 8 bases for V and 1 base for J; bases not matched to a gene: 7. This CDR3 has 16 residues. Germline-derived CDR1 and CDR2 are PRHDT and FYEKMQ (reference sequence). In nucleotides, the CDR3 is TGTGCCAGCCGGACTAGCGGGGACTACCGCACAGATACGCAGTATTTT. This translates into CASRTSGDYRTDTQYF.